This T cell receptor beta chain was retrieved from a study of beta chain features in type 1 diabetes. Findings of the study overall: TCRB CDR3s from Type 1 diabetes patients were moderately but significantly shorter in all four CD4+ subsets.

Expressed TCRB transcripts got sequenced, as all isolated RNA was reverse transcribed. Assay: immunoSEQ multiplex PCR; the TCRdb copy retains only in-frame clones and omits some. The data hold over 600,000 clones, with 12% observed a single time. About this clone itself: What it binds is unknown.

The TCR was taken from a man aged 25-45 years with type 1 diabetes. The sample comprised naive CD4+ T cells from blood.

In DNA, the CDR3 is TGTGCCAGCAGCTCCTTTGGCGGCTACACCTTC. This sequence encodes CASSSFGGYTF. This chain uses TRBV5-4 with TRBJ1-2; D is unresolved. The ends were cut back, 3 bases at V and 8 bases at J, with 8 bases in the middle. This CDR3 comprises 11 residues. CDR1 SGHNT and CDR2 YYREEE come from the germline V gene (reference sequence).